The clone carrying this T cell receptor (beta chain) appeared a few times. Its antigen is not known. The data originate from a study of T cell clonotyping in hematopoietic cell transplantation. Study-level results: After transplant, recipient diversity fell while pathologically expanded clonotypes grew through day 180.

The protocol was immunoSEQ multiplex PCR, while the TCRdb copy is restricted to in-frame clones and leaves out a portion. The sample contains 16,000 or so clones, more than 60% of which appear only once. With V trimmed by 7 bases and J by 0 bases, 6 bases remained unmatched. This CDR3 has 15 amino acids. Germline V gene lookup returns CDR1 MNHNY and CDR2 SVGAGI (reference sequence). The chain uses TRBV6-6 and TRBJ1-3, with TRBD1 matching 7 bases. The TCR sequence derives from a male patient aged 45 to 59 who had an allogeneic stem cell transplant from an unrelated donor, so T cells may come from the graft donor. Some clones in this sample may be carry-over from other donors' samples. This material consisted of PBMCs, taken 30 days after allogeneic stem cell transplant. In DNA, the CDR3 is TGTGCCAGCATCGACAGGGCGAGCTCTGGAAACACCATATATTTT. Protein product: CASIDRASSGNTIYF.